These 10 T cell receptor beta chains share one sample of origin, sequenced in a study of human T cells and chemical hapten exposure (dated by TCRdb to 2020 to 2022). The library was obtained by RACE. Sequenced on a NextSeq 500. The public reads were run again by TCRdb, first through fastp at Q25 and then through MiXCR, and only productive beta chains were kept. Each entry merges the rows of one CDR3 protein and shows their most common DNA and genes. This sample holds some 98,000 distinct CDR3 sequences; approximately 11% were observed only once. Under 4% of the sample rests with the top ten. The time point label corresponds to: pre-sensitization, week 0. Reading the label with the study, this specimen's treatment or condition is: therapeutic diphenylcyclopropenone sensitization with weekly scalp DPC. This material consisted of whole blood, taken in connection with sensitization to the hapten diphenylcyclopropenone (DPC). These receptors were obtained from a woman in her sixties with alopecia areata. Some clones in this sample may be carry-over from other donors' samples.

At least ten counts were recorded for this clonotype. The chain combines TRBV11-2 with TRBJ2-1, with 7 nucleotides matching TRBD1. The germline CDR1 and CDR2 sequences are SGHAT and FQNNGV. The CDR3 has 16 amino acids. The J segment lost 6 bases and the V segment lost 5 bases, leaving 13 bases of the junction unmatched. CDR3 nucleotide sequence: TGTGCCAGCAGCGACCTCCGGAACAGGGGTCCCAATGAGCAGTTCTTC. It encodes CASSDLRNRGPNEQFF.

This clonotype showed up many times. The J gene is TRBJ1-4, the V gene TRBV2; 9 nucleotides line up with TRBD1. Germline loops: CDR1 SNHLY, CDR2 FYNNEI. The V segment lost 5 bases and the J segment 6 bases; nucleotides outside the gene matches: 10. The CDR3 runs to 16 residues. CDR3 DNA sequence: TGTGCCAGCAGTTCCCCCGGAGGACAGGGGCATGAAAAACTGTTTTTT. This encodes CASSSPGGQGHEKLFF. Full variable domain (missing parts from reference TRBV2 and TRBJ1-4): EPEVTQTPSHQVTQMGQEVILRCVPISNHLYFYWYRQILGQKVEFLVSFYNNEISEKSEIFDDQFSVERPDGSNFTLKIRSTKLEDSAMYFCASSSPGGQGHEKLFFGSGTQLSVL.

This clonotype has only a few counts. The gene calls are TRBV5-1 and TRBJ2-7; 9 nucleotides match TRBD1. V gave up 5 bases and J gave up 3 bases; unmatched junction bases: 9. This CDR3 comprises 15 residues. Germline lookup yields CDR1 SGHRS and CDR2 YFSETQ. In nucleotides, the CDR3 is TGCGCCAGCAGACGGGGACAGGGCCAACACTACGAGCAGTACTTC. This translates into CASRRGQGQHYEQYF.

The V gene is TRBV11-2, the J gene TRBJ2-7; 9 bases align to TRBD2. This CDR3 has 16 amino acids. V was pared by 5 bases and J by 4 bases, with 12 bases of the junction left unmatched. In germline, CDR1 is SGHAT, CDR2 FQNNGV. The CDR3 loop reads CASSPRAASGAYEQYF. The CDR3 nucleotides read TGTGCCAGCAGCCCAAGGGCGGCTAGCGGGGCTTACGAGCAGTACTTC. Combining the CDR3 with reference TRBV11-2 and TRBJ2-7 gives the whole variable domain EAGVAQSPRYKIIEKRQSVAFWCNPISGHATLYWYQQILGQGPKLLIQFQNNGVVDDSQLPKDRFSAERLKGVDSTLKIQPAKLEDSAVYLCASSPRAASGAYEQYFGPGTRLTVT.

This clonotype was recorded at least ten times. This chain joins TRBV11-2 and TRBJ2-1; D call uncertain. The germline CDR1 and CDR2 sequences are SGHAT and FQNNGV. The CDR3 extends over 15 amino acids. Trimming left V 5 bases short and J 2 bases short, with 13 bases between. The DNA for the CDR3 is TGTGCCAGCAGCGGCAGTGGTGGCACCTACAATGAGCAGTTCTTC. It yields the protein CASSGSGGTYNEQFF.

Here the CDR3 reads CASSLEGQGTGYTF. The CDR3 DNA follows: TGTGCCAGCAGCTTGGAGGGACAGGGGACCGGCTACACCTTC. V usage is TRBV5-5 and J usage is TRBJ1-2; 10 bases fit TRBD1. CDR3 size: 14 residues. CDR1 SGHKS and CDR2 YYEKEE come from the germline V gene (reference sequence). The J segment lost 8 bases and the V segment lost 0 bases, leaving 4 bases of the junction unmatched.

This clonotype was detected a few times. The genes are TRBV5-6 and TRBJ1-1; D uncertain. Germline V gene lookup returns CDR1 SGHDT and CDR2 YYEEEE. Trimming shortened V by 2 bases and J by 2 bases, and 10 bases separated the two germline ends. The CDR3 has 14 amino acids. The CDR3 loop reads CASSFGSYNTEAFF. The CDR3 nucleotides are TGTGCCAGCAGCTTTGGCAGCTATAACACTGAAGCTTTCTTT.

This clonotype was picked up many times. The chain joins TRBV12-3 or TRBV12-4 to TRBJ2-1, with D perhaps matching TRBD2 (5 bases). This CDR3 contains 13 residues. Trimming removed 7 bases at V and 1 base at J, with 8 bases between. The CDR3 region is CASKGGSYNEQFF. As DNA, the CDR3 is TGTGCCAGCAAGGGCGGGTCCTACAATGAGCAGTTCTTC.

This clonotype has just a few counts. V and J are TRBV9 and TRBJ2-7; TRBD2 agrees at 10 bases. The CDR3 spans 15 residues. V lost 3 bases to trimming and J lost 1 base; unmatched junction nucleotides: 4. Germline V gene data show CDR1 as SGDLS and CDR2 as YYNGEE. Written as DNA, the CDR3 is TGTGCCAGCAGCGAACTAGCGGGAAGATCCTACGAGCAGTACTTC. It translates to CASSELAGRSYEQYF.

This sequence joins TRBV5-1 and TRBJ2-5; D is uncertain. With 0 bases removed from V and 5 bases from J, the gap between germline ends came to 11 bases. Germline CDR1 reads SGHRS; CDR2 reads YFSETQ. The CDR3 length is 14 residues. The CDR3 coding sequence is TGCGCCAGCAGCTTGGATCCGAGTCCGGAGACCCAGTACTTC. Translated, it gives CASSLDPSPETQYF.